These 3 T cell receptor beta chains were sequenced from one sample in a study of neoadjuvant anti-PD-1 for oral cavity cancer. The data were produced by immunoSEQ multiplex PCR, yet TCRdb's version contains in-frame clones alone and is incomplete. The profile covers around 15,000 clones, with about 72% appearing a single time and about 2.7% taken by the ten largest. The material was PBMCs, obtained before nivolumab (anti-PD-1) treatment. Every receptor here comes from a person aged 35 to 85 with oral cavity squamous cell carcinoma.

This sequence joins TRBV10-1 and TRBJ1-5; D call uncertain. CDR3 size: 14 residues. CDR1 is WNHNN, CDR2 SYGVQD, per germline (reference sequence). V was cut by 11 bases and J by 0 bases, with 14 bases left in between. The CDR3 bases are TGCGCCCGCATCGGAGGGTCTAGCAATCAGCCCCAGCATTTT. Translating gives CARIGGSSNQPQHF.

This chain connects TRBV6-4 to TRBJ2-1; 14 nucleotides agree with TRBD2. The germline gives CDR1 MRHNA, CDR2 SNTAGT. With 3 bases clipped from V and 6 bases from J, the junction kept 1 base outside the gene matches. The CDR3 length is 15 residues. The CDR3 nucleotides are TGTGCCAGCAGTGAGGGACTAGCGGGAGCCAATGAGCAGTTCTTC. Its protein product is CASSEGLAGANEQFF.

The chain carries TRBV9 and TRBJ1-2; D remains ambiguous. Germline CDR1 reads SGDLS; CDR2 reads YYNGEE. The CDR3 is 14 amino acids. V lost 4 bases to trimming and J lost 5 bases, with 15 bases between them. The CDR3 sequence: CASSPRSIRYGYTF. The CDR3 DNA reads as TGTGCCAGCAGCCCCCGATCCATTAGGTATGGCTACACCTTC.